The 31 T cell receptor beta chains listed next were all sequenced from one sample in a study of T-cell reconstitution after alpha-beta-depleted transplantation in children. Unique molecular identifiers featured in how the TCRbeta library was prepared. TCRdb called the PCR reads again in MiXCR, with one record for every CDR3 protein. The profile shows under 400,000 distinct CDR3 sequences, 20% to 30% of them singletons. The sequencing used PBMCs, mostly from graft donor cells, collected 180 days after TCRalphabeta/CD19-depleted stem cell transplant. The source is a male patient younger than 18 who had a stem cell transplant for acute lymphoblastic leukemia, so the T cells may come from the graft donor.

This rearrangement joins TRBV2 to TRBJ1-5; D is perhaps TRBD1 (6 bases). The CDR3 has 18 residues. V dropped 0 bases and J dropped 0 bases, with 15 bases sitting between them. Germline V gives CDR1 SNHLY, CDR2 FYNNEI. The CDR3 here is CASSEAWGQPYSNQPQHF. Here the CDR3 DNA reads TGTGCCAGCAGTGAAGCTTGGGGGCAGCCCTATAGCAATCAGCCCCAGCATTTT.

The chain carries TRBV20-1 and TRBJ1-1; no clear D. The CDR3 runs 16 residues. Germline V CDR1 and CDR2: DFQATT, SNEGSKA (reference sequence). V shed 0 bases and J shed 0 bases, with 14 bases lying between them. CDR3 nucleotides: TGCAGTGCTAGAGAACGGCATCGTTCCATGAACACTGAAGCTTTCTTT. Its translation: CSARERHRSMNTEAFF.

The CDR3 sequence: CASSQLGRAGIYNEQFF. CDR3 coding DNA: TGTGCCAGCAGCCAACTCGGGAGGGCAGGGATCTACAATGAGCAGTTCTTC. The gene calls are TRBV9 and TRBJ2-1, with TRBD2 matching 8 bases. Germline CDR1 SGDLS, CDR2 YYNGEE. V dropped 4 bases and J dropped 3; count of bases not matched to a gene: 12. This CDR3 is built from 17 residues. Complete variable domain (other parts from reference TRBV9 and TRBJ2-1): DSGVTQTPKHLITATGQRVTLRCSPRSGDLSVYWYQQSLDQGLQFLIQYYNGEERAKGNILERFSAQQFPDLHSELNLSSLELGDSALYFCASSQLGRAGIYNEQFFGPGTRLTVL.

CDR3 nucleotide sequence: TGTGCCATCAGTGAGATTAGCGGGAGGGCCCGAGGATACGAGCAGTACTTC. It is translated as CAISEISGRARGYEQYF. V gene TRBV10-3 combines with J gene TRBJ2-7; 11 positions match TRBD2. This CDR3 has 17 amino acids. The trim removed 2 bases at V and 4 bases at J, leaving 10 bases unmatched. The germline CDR1 and CDR2 sequences are ENHRY and SYGVKD.

The rearrangement links TRBV6-5 to TRBJ2-4; TRBD1 matches at 8 bases. The CDR3 contains 15 residues. Germline lookup yields CDR1 MNHEY and CDR2 SVGAGI. Trimming removed 2 bases from V and 6 bases from J; junction bases left unmatched: 6. The CDR3 sequence is CASSYMTGEANIQYF. Here the CDR3 DNA reads TGTGCCAGCAGTTACATGACAGGGGAGGCAAACATTCAGTACTTC.

The chain uses TRBV5-1 and TRBJ2-5; a weak D match, TRBD1 (5 bases). CDR1 SGHRS and CDR2 YFSETQ come from the germline V gene. This CDR3 contains 13 residues. V was cut by 4 bases and J by 3 bases, with 10 bases left in between. This CDR3 reads CASSPATEETQYF. CDR3 DNA: TGCGCCAGCAGCCCCGCGACAGAAGAGACCCAGTACTTC. The whole variable domain, remainder taken from reference TRBV5-1 and TRBJ2-5, is KAGVTQTPRYLIKTRGQQVTLSCSPISGHRSVSWYQQTPGQGLQFLFEYFSETQRNKGNFPGRFSGRQFSNSRSEMNVSTLELGDSALYLCASSPATEETQYFGPGTRLLVL.

J is TRBJ2-6 and V is TRBV5-1; TRBD1 agrees at 11 bases. This CDR3 region has 18 residues. Germline CDR1 is SGHRS and CDR2 is YFSETQ. Germline trimming cut 3 bases from V and 0 bases from J; bases unmatched to any gene: 5. CDR3 in amino acids: CASSSRDRGNSGANVLTF. The DNA of the CDR3 is TGCGCCAGCAGCTCCCGGGACAGGGGGAACTCTGGGGCCAACGTCCTGACTTTC.

This rearrangement joins TRBV5-1 to TRBJ1-5; D is uncertain. V shed 2 bases and J shed 2 bases, with 5 bases lying between them. CDR1 and CDR2 (germline): SGHRS, YFSETQ. The CDR3 contains 13 residues. The CDR3 spells CASSFVGNQPQHF. CDR3 sequence (DNA): TGCGCCAGCAGCTTCGTTGGCAATCAGCCCCAGCATTTT.

Only a few counts were recorded for this clonotype. This chain joins TRBV15 and TRBJ1-5; D is unclear. This CDR3 region has 15 residues. Trimming cost V 3 bases and J 4 bases, with 13 bases left between them. Germline loops: CDR1 LNHNV, CDR2 YYDKDF (reference sequence). CDR3 loop: CATSRDLGPNQPQHF. In DNA, the CDR3 is TGTGCCACCAGCAGGGACCTTGGTCCAAATCAGCCCCAGCATTTT.

The chain carries TRBV18 and TRBJ2-5; possible D gene TRBD2, 5 bases. Looked up from germline, CDR1 is KGHSH and CDR2 is LQKENI. V gave up 2 bases and J gave up 5 bases, with 15 bases separating them. The CDR3 totals 15 residues. The CDR3 coding sequence is TGTGCCAGCTCACCAACGGCGGGCCCGGGGGAGACCCAGTACTTC. Amino acid sequence: CASSPTAGPGETQYF.

This clonotype was observed a single time. CDR3 sequence reads: CSVVPGVTNEKLFF. The DNA for the CDR3 is TGCAGCGTCGTACCGGGAGTGACTAATGAAAAACTGTTTTTT. The V call is TRBV29-1, the J call TRBJ1-4, with no clear D. Germline V gives CDR1 SQVTM, CDR2 ANQGSEA. CDR3 length equals 14 residues. The ends were cut back, 6 bases at V and 2 bases at J, with 13 bases in the middle.

V and J are TRBV6-5 and TRBJ1-1; D not resolved. The V gene lost 0 bases and the J gene lost 0 bases, with 8 bases spanning the gap. The CDR3 is 15 residues long. Germline CDR1 reads MNHEY; CDR2 reads SVGAGI. The CDR3 DNA follows: TGTGCCAGCAGTTACTCGCGTAGGGTGAACACTGAAGCTTTCTTT. This sequence encodes CASSYSRRVNTEAFF.

The rearrangement uses TRBV6-5 and TRBJ1-1; no clear D. The CDR3 has 14 residues. Germline CDR1 reads MNHEY; CDR2 reads SVGAGI. Trimming left V 0 bases short and J 4 bases short, with 9 bases between. The CDR3 loop reads CASSYSPLFTEAFF. The DNA for the CDR3 is TGTGCCAGCAGTTACTCGCCTCTTTTCACTGAAGCTTTCTTT.

This clonotype was counted only a few times. The chain is built from TRBV6-5 and TRBJ2-3; 7 nucleotides match TRBD2. This CDR3 has 14 residues. Germline values: CDR1 MNHEY, CDR2 SVGAGI. V was clipped by 2 bases and J by 6 bases; unmatched bases: 5. The CDR3, as DNA: TGTGCCAGCAGTTACGGGGCGGGAGTGGATACGCAGTATTTT. It codes for CASSYGAGVDTQYF.

This clonotype appeared a few times. The chain carries TRBV10-2 and TRBJ2-5, with D unclear. Trimming removed 4 bases from V and 2 bases from J, with 11 bases in between. The CDR3 totals 14 residues. CDR1 and CDR2 (germline): WSHSY, SAAADI. CDR3 region: CASSVPHSQETQYF. The CDR3, as DNA: TGCGCCAGCAGTGTCCCCCACAGTCAAGAGACCCAGTACTTC.

The chain uses TRBV5-6 and TRBJ2-2, with 10 nucleotides matching TRBD1. V gave up 6 bases and J gave up 1 base; unmatched junction bases: 9. This CDR3 spans 17 amino acids. CDR1 SGHDT and CDR2 YYEEEE come from the germline V gene. The CDR3: CASTDRGPARNTGELFF. The CDR3 DNA reads TGTGCCAGCACCGACAGGGGGCCCGCTAGGAACACCGGGGAGCTGTTTTTT.

The chain recombines TRBV24-1 with TRBJ2-5, with D perhaps matching TRBD2 (6 bases). V shed 6 bases and J shed 5 bases, with 12 bases lying between them. Germline V lookup: CDR1 KGHDR, CDR2 SFDVKD. This CDR3 spans 13 amino acids. CDR3 sequence reads: CATSSGVWETQYF. The CDR3 nucleotides are TGTGCCACCAGTTCGGGGGTTTGGGAGACCCAGTACTTC.

The chain employs TRBV7-3 and TRBJ2-1; D might be TRBD1 (7 bases). This CDR3 spans 12 amino acids. The ends were cut back, 2 bases at V and 9 bases at J, with 8 bases in the middle. The germline CDR1 and CDR2 sequences are SGHTA and FQGTGA. The DNA of the CDR3 is TGTGCCAGCAGCTTACAGGGGGGTGAGCAGTTCTTC. Protein product: CASSLQGGEQFF.

This clonotype was counted ten times or more. This rearrangement joins TRBV28 to TRBJ1-5; 7 positions agree with TRBD1. The CDR3 extends over 14 amino acids. V lost 4 bases and J lost 9; bases outside the gene matches: 9. Per the germline V gene, CDR1 is MDHEN and CDR2 is SYDVKM. CDR3 coding DNA: TGTGCCAGCAGTTACAGGGGAGGGGTTCTGCCCCAGCATTTT. As protein: CASSYRGGVLPQHF.

This clonotype was picked up a small number of times. The chain couples TRBV12-3 or TRBV12-4 to TRBJ2-5; 12 bases align to TRBD2. V lost 4 bases and J lost 5; bases outside the gene matches: 5. CDR3 length: 15 residues. CDR3 nucleotides: TGTGCCAGCAGTTACTCTAGCGGGAGGGCCGAGACCCAGTACTTC. Residues: CASSYSSGRAETQYF.

CDR3 sequence reads: CASTWGLAGYNEQFF. CDR3 in DNA: TGTGCCAGCACCTGGGGACTAGCGGGTTACAATGAGCAGTTCTTC. The chain is built from TRBV6-2 or TRBV6-3 and TRBJ2-1; 12 bases agree with TRBD2. The CDR3 is 15 amino acids. CDR1 is MNHEY, CDR2 SVGEGT, per germline. The trim removed 7 bases at V and 4 bases at J, leaving 5 bases unmatched.

This clonotype was picked up a small number of times. This chain links TRBV20-1 with TRBJ2-7, with 12 bases lining up with TRBD2. The CDR3 extends over 14 amino acids. The junction had 3 bases not matched to a gene; V was cut back by 3 bases and J by 3 bases. Germline loops: CDR1 DFQATT, CDR2 SNEGSKA (reference sequence). CDR3 in DNA: TGCAGTGCTAGCCGACTAGCGGGGGTCTACGAGCAGTACTTC. Translated, it gives CSASRLAGVYEQYF.

In its sample, this clonotype was seen a few times. This chain links TRBV7-9 with TRBJ1-2; D is undetermined. The CDR3 totals 13 residues. CDR1 and CDR2 (germline): SEHNR, FQNEAQ (reference sequence). V lost 4 bases to trimming and J lost 2 bases, with 8 bases between them. CDR3 residues: CASSSQENYGYTF. The CDR3 region has the DNA TGTGCCAGCAGCTCCCAGGAGAACTATGGCTACACCTTC.

The chain recombines TRBV24-1 with TRBJ2-1; 9 bases fit TRBD2. CDR1 is KGHDR and CDR2 is SFDVKD in the germline V gene. This CDR3 is 16 amino acids long. V gave up 3 bases and J gave up 5 bases; unmatched junction bases: 7. The DNA of the CDR3 is TGTGCCACCAGTGATCCAGGTCTAGCGGGGAACAATGAGCAGTTCTTC. Protein product: CATSDPGLAGNNEQFF.

V is TRBV7-8 and J is TRBJ2-7; TRBD2 matches 7 bases. The CDR3 totals 14 residues. V was pared by 5 bases and J by 2 bases, with 6 bases of the junction left unmatched. Per the germline V gene, CDR1 is SGHVS and CDR2 is FQNEAQ. DNA for the CDR3: TGTGCCAGCAGCCGGGGGGACTTCGCCTACGAGCAGTACTTC. Translated, it gives CASSRGDFAYEQYF.

There are a few counts of this clonotype. The chain has TRBV7-9 and TRBJ2-3; 7 bases map to TRBD2. The CDR3 contains 16 residues. The germline V gene encodes CDR1 SEHNR and CDR2 FQNEAQ (reference sequence). With V trimmed by 3 bases and J by 0 bases, 6 bases remained unmatched. CDR3 amino acids: CASSFRLALSTDTQYF. The CDR3 DNA reads as TGTGCCAGCAGCTTCCGACTAGCTCTAAGCACAGATACGCAGTATTTT.

This clonotype was found a few times. The rearrangement uses TRBV6-5 and TRBJ2-2; D may be TRBD1 or TRBD2 (5 bases each). CDR3 length: 17 amino acids. V was shortened by 0 bases and J by 4 bases, with 15 bases between the two germline ends. Germline values: CDR1 MNHEY, CDR2 SVGAGI. CDR3 bases: TGTGCCAGCAGTTACTCACTCGGGACCCCCGGCACCGGGGAGCTGTTTTTT. This gives the protein CASSYSLGTPGTGELFF.

Concerning this clonotype itself: A much more abundant neighbour one base away suggests this may be a read error. V and J are TRBV20-1 and TRBJ2-2; no definite D call. Germline CDR1 is DFQATT and CDR2 is SNEGSKA (reference sequence). This CDR3 has 13 amino acids. Trimming stripped 2 bases from V and 6 bases from J, with 10 bases between. The CDR3 is CSARSLEAGELFF. The CDR3 DNA reads as TGCAGTGCTAGAAGTCTAGAGGCCGGGGAGCTGTTTTTT.

The rearrangement joins TRBV6-1 to TRBJ2-1, with 10 bases that match TRBD2. CDR1 and CDR2 from the germline V gene are MNHNS and SASEGT. This CDR3 is built from 14 residues. Unmatched junction bases numbered 9, after V lost 8 bases and J lost 8 bases. CDR3 residues: CASSTSGTFYEQFF. In DNA form, the CDR3 reads TGTGCCAGCTCAACTAGCGGGACCTTCTATGAGCAGTTCTTC.

Only a few counts were recorded for this clonotype. This chain links TRBV29-1 with TRBJ2-1; 10 nucleotides line up with TRBD2. Germline CDR1 reads SQVTM; CDR2 reads ANQGSEA. This CDR3 region has 15 residues. The V segment lost 5 bases and the J segment 2 bases; nucleotides outside the gene matches: 6. CDR3 sequence (DNA): TGCAGCGTTCATAGCGGGAGGACAACCTACAATGAGCAGTTCTTC. Encoded protein: CSVHSGRTTYNEQFF.

The rearrangement joins TRBV7-9 to TRBJ2-7, with 12 nucleotides matching TRBD2. The J segment lost 2 bases and the V segment lost 3 bases, leaving 2 bases of the junction unmatched. The germline CDR1 and CDR2 sequences are SEHNR and FQNEAQ (reference sequence). The length of the CDR3 is 15 residues. CDR3 in amino acids: CASSFGLAGPYEQYF. In nucleotides, the CDR3 is TGTGCCAGCAGCTTCGGACTAGCGGGACCCTACGAGCAGTACTTC.